This T cell receptor beta chain was captured in a study of blood T cell repertoires in COVID-19 (dated by TCRdb to 2019 to 2021). Regarding the research as a whole: Samples covering the acute and convalescent phases of COVID-19 were provided by collaborators in the United States, Italy and Spain. The repertoires were made available in a free public database intended to serve as a resource for research on the immune response to SARS-CoV-2. The material from the prospective study consisted of cDNA or gDNA derived from T cells, B-cell-depleted T cells, or PBMCs. Sample metadata almost always included a de-identified subject ID, COVID-19 status, age in years and sex. Where available, HLA class I and class II types were obtained from metadata supplied by the sample provider rather than from assay-based typing. Samples came from the ongoing ImmuneRACE study (first 160 participants) plus 1,254 subjects from 6 global collaborators. The dataset comprised deeply sampled blood TCRbeta repertoires from subjects exposed to, actively infected with, or recovered from COVID-19.

For CDR1 and CDR2, the germline V gene (reference sequence) lists SGHNT and YYREEE. The V end loses 0 bases and the J end loses 2 bases, and a stretch of 9 bases separates them. The CDR3 spans 15 residues, from the cysteine through the phenylalanine. This entry keeps only the CDR3 DNA: 45 bases, framed from base 1. TCRbeta CDR3 regions were amplified from genomic DNA using the immunoSEQ Assay, a bias-controlled multiplex PCR. Processing in the source paper ran as follows. Nucleated cell counts per sample were estimated from amplification of reference gene primers within the assay. Sequence reads were collapsed and filtered to measure the absolute abundance of every unique TCRbeta CDR3 rearrangement. For each sample, productive Simpson clonality was calculated as the square root of Simpson's diversity index across productive rearrangements. TCRdb took this table from immuneACCESS and kept in-frame rearrangements with V and J called. Such tables lack part of the clones; where checked against another copy, unresolved V genes explain under half of the gap, and the rest is unexplained. D and trimming come from the DNA, and the V and J calls and clone size come from that table. This sample comprises about 240,000 clones, about nine tenths of them detected only once. About 7% of the sample comes from the top ten.

Samples from volunteer blood donors who had recovered from COVID-19 were contributed by a second Seattle source. Each collaborating institution followed its own protocols to collect whole blood in K2EDTA tubes. For TCRbeta analysis, collaborator samples were shipped as frozen whole blood, as isolated PBMCs, or as DNA extracted from either sample type. What the work shows at the level of the full study, not this receptor alone: How much clinical and demographic metadata was included differed by source and by participant, and the metadata was provided uncurated.

In the case of this clone: Its antigen remains unidentified. Base qualities are missing; no much larger clone stands one base away.

This clonotype was obtained from a man in his 60s who had recovered from COVID-19. The chain couples TRBV5-4 to TRBJ2-1; D gene: possibly TRBD1, on 6 matching bases. Sequencing was performed on peripheral blood. The DNA sequence follows: TGTGCCAGCAGCTTGGGGGGGCAGGCCTACAATGAGCAGTTCTTC. Its translation is CASSLGGQAYNEQFF.